What follows are 21 T cell receptor beta chains derived from one specimen sequenced in a study of Graves' ophthalmopathy and Graves' hyperthyroidism. RNA served as the template for amplifying TCR beta CDR3 regions. Amplification began with first-round RT-PCR using HTBI primers, then second-round multiplex PCR was performed. TCRdb re-called the multiplex PCR reads through MiXCR, storing one row per CDR3 protein. This repertoire shows around 1.1 million distinct CDR3 sequences, about 35% found once; its top ten account for around 10%. Sequencing was carried out using peripheral blood or thyroid tissue (not recorded which). The receptors stem from an adult man with Graves' hyperthyroidism.

A note on this clonotype: A much larger clone differs by one base, so this may be a read error. The final CDR3 position lacks the conserved phenylalanine or tryptophan, pointing to a likely read error. The genes are TRBV7-6 and TRBJ2-7; 9 bases fit TRBD1. J was trimmed by 4 bases and V by 6 bases; bases with no gene match: 13. Germline V gene data show CDR1 as SGHVS and CDR2 as FNYEAQ. The CDR3 covers 16 residues. The CDR3 nucleotides are TGTGCCAGCAGTTCGATCAGCGGGACAGGGTTATACGAGCAGTACCTC. Translated: CASSSISGTGLYEQYL.

The table lists this clonotype with a few counts. The CDR3 protein is CASSLSGGHQETQYF. The CDR3 DNA reads as TGTGCCAGCAGCCTCTCAGGGGGGCACCAAGAGACCCAGTACTTC. The V call is TRBV11-2, the J call TRBJ2-5; possibly TRBD1 for D (7 bases). Germline V gene data show CDR1 as SGHAT and CDR2 as FQNNGV. The germline V and J ends were trimmed by 5 bases and 0 bases, with 13 bases remaining between them. The length of the CDR3 is 15 residues.

This clonotype was observed many times. At one end, the junction sequence differs from germline, possibly due to a read error. This chain uses TRBV10-3 with TRBJ1-1; the D is unclear. The CDR3 sequence is 11 residues long. Germline V lookup: CDR1 ENHRY, CDR2 SYGVKD. The CDR3 bases are TGTGCCAGCAGTCACAGATATGAAGCTTTCTTT. This codes for CASSHRYEAFF.

This clonotype came up many times. This chain links TRBV29-1 with TRBJ2-2, with no clear D. This CDR3 contains 14 residues. Trimming took off 7 bases at V and 5 bases at J, with 17 bases between the two ends. Germline-derived CDR1 and CDR2 are SQVTM and ANQGSEA. In nucleotides, the CDR3 is TGCAGCGCTATGACCTCGGGTTGGACCGGGGAGCTGTTTTTT. Protein product: CSAMTSGWTGELFF.

V and J are TRBV15 and TRBJ1-1, with TRBD1 as a possible D gene (5 bases). This CDR3 comprises 14 residues. The V gene's germline CDR1 is LNHNV and CDR2 YYDKDF (reference sequence). The V gene lost 7 bases and the J gene lost 9 bases, with 21 bases spanning the gap. The CDR3 coding sequence is TGTGCCACCAATAGAGCTTCGGGGGAAACCCAAGCTTTCTTT. As protein: CATNRASGETQAFF. Variable domain in full (rest from reference TRBV15 and TRBJ1-1): DAMVIQNPRYQVTQFGKPVTLSCSQTLNHNVMYWYQQKSSQAPKLLFHYYDKDFNNEADTPDNFQSRRPNTSFCFLDIRSPGLGDTAMYLCATNRASGETQAFFGQGTRLTVV.

Worth noting for this clonotype: One end of the junction does not line up with germline, which may come from a read error. The V gene is TRBV10-2, the J gene TRBJ1-2; D perhaps matches TRBD1 (5 bases). The germline CDR1 and CDR2 sequences are WSHSY and SAAADI. The CDR3 totals 15 residues. The DNA of the CDR3 is TGTGCCAGCAGTGACCCACAGGAGATTAACTATGGCTACACCTTC. Translating gives CASSDPQEINYGYTF.

The sample holds many counts of this clonotype. The chain links TRBV24-1 to TRBJ2-7, with 10 bases lining up with TRBD1. Looked up from germline, CDR1 is KGHDR and CDR2 is SFDVKD. The CDR3 is made up of 16 amino acids. The trim removed 2 bases at V and 1 base at J, leaving 4 bases unmatched. The CDR3 DNA follows: TGTGCCACCAGTGATTCGACAGGGGGCGGTTCCTACGAGCAGTACTTC. It yields the protein CATSDSTGGGSYEQYF.

This rearrangement joins TRBV19 to TRBJ1-2; tentatively, D is TRBD1 (6 bases). CDR3 length: 13 residues. CDR1 and CDR2 from the germline V gene are LNHDA and SQIVND (reference sequence). Between the trimmed V and J ends, which lost 7 bases and 8 bases, there was a span of 17 bases. Here the CDR3 DNA reads TGTGCCAGTAACCCCACAGGGACCGGGGGCTACACCTTC. This encodes CASNPTGTGGYTF.

This clonotype has only a few counts. The V and J genes are TRBV20-1 and TRBJ1-2, with D perhaps TRBD1 (5 bases). V gave up 6 bases and J gave up 1 base, with 9 bases separating them. This CDR3 spans 12 amino acids. In germline, CDR1 is DFQATT, CDR2 SNEGSKA (reference sequence). CDR3 nucleotide sequence: TGCAGTGCGGGGGACGATAACTATGGCTACACCTTC. This codes for CSAGDDNYGYTF.

A few counts support this clonotype. The rearrangement uses TRBV10-3 and TRBJ1-2; TRBD1 agrees at 9 bases. CDR3 length: 13 residues. Germline loops: CDR1 ENHRY, CDR2 SYGVKD. V shed 10 bases and J 4 bases; nucleotides not matched to a gene: 7. CDR3 protein: CASRDRAIYGYTF. CDR3 bases: TGTGCCAGCCGGGACAGGGCCATCTATGGCTACACCTTC.

This clonotype has at least ten counts. The V call is TRBV20-1, the J call TRBJ1-2; 7 bases map to TRBD1. The V and J ends lost 0 bases and 4 bases, in that order; junction bases with no gene match: 2. The V gene's germline CDR1 is DFQATT and CDR2 SNEGSKA (reference sequence). The CDR3 covers 13 residues. The CDR3 DNA reads TGCAGTGCTAGAGACAGGGGGACCTATGGCTACACCTTC. Its translation is CSARDRGTYGYTF.

Comment on this clonotype: This could be a read error, since a much larger clone is one nucleotide away. The gene calls are TRBV7-2 and TRBJ1-5; D not certain. CDR1 and CDR2 (germline): SGHTA, FQGNSA. V was shortened by 3 bases and J by 7 bases, with 16 bases between the two germline ends. This CDR3 has 15 residues. The CDR3 sequence: CASSFGFTSSQPQHF. The CDR3 nucleotides are TGTGCCAGCAGCTTCGGTTTCACCTCATCGCAGCCCCAGCATTTT.

This clonotype was counted many times. The V gene is TRBV2, the J gene TRBJ2-2; possible D gene TRBD2, 5 bases. Trimming shortened V by 5 bases and J by 7 bases, and 14 bases separated the two germline ends. CDR1 and CDR2 (germline): SNHLY, FYNNEI. CDR3 size: 14 residues. The CDR3 nucleotides are TGTGCCAGCAGTCTGTCTGAGGGTGGCGGGGAGCTGTTTTTT. Encoded protein: CASSLSEGGGELFF.

The J gene is TRBJ1-2, the V gene TRBV12-3 or TRBV12-4; the D gene is possibly TRBD1 (5 bases). The length of the CDR3 is 15 residues. The V end lost 4 bases, the J end lost 8 bases, and 20 bases lay between the germline ends. The CDR3 sequence: CASSSLGLAGVGYTF. CDR3 DNA: TGTGCCAGCAGTTCCCTGGGACTAGCGGGAGTCGGCTACACCTTC.

This clonotype was observed at least ten times. V usage is TRBV5-6 and J usage is TRBJ1-3, with D unclear. V was shortened by 2 bases and J by 2 bases, with 8 bases between the two germline ends. The germline V gene has CDR1 SGHDT and CDR2 YYEEEE. This CDR3 has 14 residues. CDR3 nucleotide sequence: TGTGCCAGCAGCTTCTCCTCCGCTGGAAACACCATATATTTT. Amino acid sequence: CASSFSSAGNTIYF.

V gene TRBV5-1 combines with J gene TRBJ2-7, with D perhaps matching TRBD1 (6 bases). CDR3 length equals 13 residues. Germline assignment: CDR1 SGHRS and CDR2 YFSETQ. V shed 4 bases and J shed 3 bases, with 11 bases lying between them. The CDR3 protein is CASSQVQGYEQYF. DNA for the CDR3: TGCGCCAGCAGCCAAGTACAGGGCTACGAGCAGTACTTC. Full variable domain (remainder filled in from reference TRBV5-1 and TRBJ2-7): KAGVTQTPRYLIKTRGQQVTLSCSPISGHRSVSWYQQTPGQGLQFLFEYFSETQRNKGNFPGRFSGRQFSNSRSEMNVSTLELGDSALYLCASSQVQGYEQYFGPGTRLTVT.

This clonotype was detected only a few times. The chain has TRBV28 and TRBJ1-5; TRBD1 might be the D (6 bases). With 7 bases removed from V and 5 bases from J, the gap between germline ends came to 15 bases. The CDR3 totals 14 residues. The germline V gene has CDR1 MDHEN and CDR2 SYDVKM. CDR3 protein: CASIKTGAYQPQHF. The CDR3 DNA is TGTGCCAGCATTAAGACAGGCGCATATCAGCCCCAGCATTTT. Full variable domain (remainder filled in from reference TRBV28 and TRBJ1-5): DVKVTQSSRYLVKRTGEKVFLECVQDMDHENMFWYRQDPGLGLRLIYFSYDVKMKEKGDIPEGYSVSREKKERFSLILESASTNQTSMYLCASIKTGAYQPQHFGDGTRLSIL.

This clonotype was recorded a few times. The chain recombines TRBV19 with TRBJ1-6; the D gene is possibly TRBD1 (5 bases). Trimming shortened V by 3 bases and J by 7 bases, and 16 bases separated the two germline ends. The CDR3 sequence is 16 residues long. Germline CDR1 is LNHDA and CDR2 is SQIVND (reference sequence). In nucleotides, the CDR3 is TGTGCCAGTAGTATCCAAGGACACCCATTGAATTCACCCCTCCACTTT. Translating it yields CASSIQGHPLNSPLHF.

The sample holds a few counts of this clonotype. The chain joins TRBV6-5 to TRBJ1-2; D is unresolved. The germline V gene encodes CDR1 MNHEY and CDR2 SVGAGI. This CDR3 has 13 amino acids. The germline V and J ends were trimmed by 0 bases and 6 bases, with 8 bases remaining between them. The CDR3 bases are TGTGCCAGCAGTTACTCGTTTTCGGATGGCTACACCTTC. This sequence encodes CASSYSFSDGYTF.

This chain links TRBV7-7 with TRBJ2-7; the D is unclear. CDR1 and CDR2 (germline): SSHAT, FNYEAQ (reference sequence). The CDR3 covers 14 residues. The V and J ends lost 6 bases and 1 base respectively, with 13 bases between them. The CDR3 coding sequence is TGTGCCAGCAGTGCTATCGAACAGTCCTACGAGCAGTACTTC. It codes for CASSAIEQSYEQYF.

This clonotype was recorded many times. This chain uses TRBV7-9 with TRBJ2-2; D unresolved. Germline-derived CDR1 and CDR2 are SEHNR and FQNEAQ (reference sequence). The V gene lost 1 base and the J gene lost 6 bases, with 6 bases spanning the gap. The CDR3 has 13 residues. As DNA, the CDR3 is TGTGCCAGCAGCTTAGTGGGCCCCGGGGAGCTGTTTTTT. It translates to CASSLVGPGELFF.